Below are 7 T cell receptor beta chains sequenced from a single sample in a study of shared clonotypes between healthy human individuals. Assay: immunoSEQ multiplex PCR; the TCRdb copy retains only in-frame clones and omits some. The sample lists hundreds of thousands of clones, roughly 95% seen once, with 0.11% in the top ten. CD8 cells classed as naive were CD45RO-negative and positively selected for CCR7, excluding terminally differentiated effector memory CD45RA+ cells. The sample comprised naive CD8+ T cells sorted from blood. The receptors were gathered from a woman aged 30 to 39 in good health.

The CDR3: CASSDGEGSLYEQYF. CDR3 DNA sequence: TGTGCCAGCAGCGACGGTGAGGGGTCGCTGTACGAGCAGTACTTC. The chain carries TRBV9 and TRBJ2-7, with D possibly being TRBD1 or TRBD2 (5 bases each). V was clipped by 3 bases and J by 4 bases, with 17 bases between them. The CDR3 extends over 15 amino acids. Germline V lookup: CDR1 SGDLS, CDR2 YYNGEE.

The V and J genes are TRBV27 and TRBJ2-2, with D perhaps TRBD2 (6 bases). The CDR3 has 15 amino acids. Germline values: CDR1 MNHEY, CDR2 SMNVEV (reference sequence). V dropped 5 bases and J dropped 1 base, with 11 bases sitting between them. The CDR3 region has the DNA TGTGCCAGCAGTCGACTAGTCCGGAACACCGGGGAGCTGTTTTTT. Its translation is CASSRLVRNTGELFF.

The CDR3 protein is CASSYYRLNTEAFF. The CDR3 bases are TGTGCCAGCAGTTACTACAGATTGAACACTGAAGCTTTCTTT. The chain employs TRBV6-6 and TRBJ1-1; D gene uncertain. The CDR3 totals 14 residues. Trimming shortened V by 1 base and J by 0 bases, and 6 bases separated the two germline ends. From germline, CDR1 is MNHNY and CDR2 SVGAGI (reference sequence).

Here the CDR3 DNA reads TGTGCCAGCAGCTTAGCATGGGGAAACAATGAGCAGTTCTTC. Protein product: CASSLAWGNNEQFF. V is TRBV7-6 and J is TRBJ2-1; no definite D call. The V and J ends lost 0 bases and 5 bases respectively, with 8 bases between them. The CDR3 is 14 amino acids. From germline, CDR1 is SGHVS and CDR2 FNYEAQ. Drawing the rest from reference TRBV7-6 and TRBJ2-1, the complete variable domain is GAGVSQSPRYKVTKRGQDVALRCDPISGHVSLYWYRQALGQGPEFLTYFNYEAQQDKSGLPNDRFSAERPEGSISTLTIQRTEQRDSAMYRCASSLAWGNNEQFFGPGTRLTVL.

There are a few counts of this clone. The J gene is TRBJ1-2, the V gene TRBV19; D not resolved. Deletions cut 3 bases from V and 5 bases from J, with 10 bases between. Germline loops: CDR1 LNHDA, CDR2 SQIVND (reference sequence). The CDR3 length is 13 residues. Here the CDR3 DNA reads TGTGCCAGTAGTATTAGTCAGAAGTATGGCTACACCTTC. Its protein is CASSISQKYGYTF.

The chain carries TRBV19 and TRBJ2-3; D is uncertain. The CDR3 totals 14 residues. With 1 base removed from V and 8 bases from J, the gap between germline ends came to 13 bases. CDR1 and CDR2 (germline): LNHDA, SQIVND (reference sequence). The CDR3 DNA reads TGTGCCAGTAGTATAGGCTACACCGAGTCTACGCAGTATTTT. This gives the protein CASSIGYTESTQYF.

This chain uses TRBV28 with TRBJ2-7; 9 bases line up with TRBD1. Germline CDR1 is MDHEN and CDR2 is SYDVKM. The CDR3 spans 12 residues. Losses at the gene ends were 10 bases for V and 3 bases for J; bases not matched to a gene: 4. CDR3 bases: TGTGCCACCCGGGACAGGGTCTACGAGCAGTACTTC. The encoded protein is CATRDRVYEQYF. Full variable domain (rest looked up from reference TRBV28 and TRBJ2-7): DVKVTQSSRYLVKRTGEKVFLECVQDMDHENMFWYRQDPGLGLRLIYFSYDVKMKEKGDIPEGYSVSREKKERFSLILESASTNQTSMYLCATRDRVYEQYFGPGTRLTVT.